The entry that follows covers one T cell receptor beta chain sequence. Its target is not known. Central memory, naive, regulatory and stem cell-like memory CD4+ cells were sorted by CD45RO/CCR7/CD25/CD127/CD95/CD27. Each sorted population was over 95% pure. This sample stems from a study of beta chain features in type 1 diabetes. Study results and limitations: Researchers report that Type 1 diabetes patients had moderately but significantly shorter TCRB CDR3s across all four CD4+ subsets.

As every portion of the isolated RNA was reverse transcribed, the sequencing read expressed TCRB transcripts. Produced via immunoSEQ multiplex PCR; TCRdb's table is partial and in-frame only. The repertoire consists of hundreds of thousands of clones, with 11% to 15% occurring once and the leading ten covering 0.04%. The CDR3 extends over 14 amino acids. The germline CDR1 and CDR2 sequences are LGHNA and YNFKEQ. With 2 bases clipped from V and 7 bases from J, the junction kept 6 bases outside the gene matches. Sequencing was done on a sample of naive CD4+ T cells from blood. This clonotype was obtained from a man between 18 and 29 years old with type 1 diabetes. The chain couples TRBV4-2 to TRBJ1-2, with TRBD1 identical over 8 bases. In nucleotides, the CDR3 is TGTGCCAGCAGCCAACCGCAGGGGGCCCGTGGCTACACCTTC. It is translated as CASSQPQGARGYTF.